The present T cell receptor beta chain was sequenced within a study of T cell responses to AZD1222 COVID-19 vaccine. In the case of this clone: The target antigen is unknown.

Produced via immunoSEQ multiplex PCR; TCRdb's table is partial and in-frame only. The table has some 120,000 clones, about 92% seen once. Study-level points and caveats: A reported finding is that nearly half of spike-specific TCRs target unmutated variant regions. Two AZD1222 administrations were followed by greater Spike-specific TCR breadth and depth.

The specimen was peripheral blood, collected on day 0 of AZD1222 vaccination. This TCR came from an adult in good health.

The CDR3 DNA reads as TGTGCCAGCAGTCGACTAGCGGGAAAGAATGAGCAGTTCTTC. Its translation is CASSRLAGKNEQFF. This rearrangement joins TRBV6-5 to TRBJ2-1; 11 bases align to TRBD2. Germline V CDR1 and CDR2: MNHEY, SVGAGI. The CDR3 is 14 residues long. V shed 5 bases and J 7 bases; nucleotides not matched to a gene: 4.